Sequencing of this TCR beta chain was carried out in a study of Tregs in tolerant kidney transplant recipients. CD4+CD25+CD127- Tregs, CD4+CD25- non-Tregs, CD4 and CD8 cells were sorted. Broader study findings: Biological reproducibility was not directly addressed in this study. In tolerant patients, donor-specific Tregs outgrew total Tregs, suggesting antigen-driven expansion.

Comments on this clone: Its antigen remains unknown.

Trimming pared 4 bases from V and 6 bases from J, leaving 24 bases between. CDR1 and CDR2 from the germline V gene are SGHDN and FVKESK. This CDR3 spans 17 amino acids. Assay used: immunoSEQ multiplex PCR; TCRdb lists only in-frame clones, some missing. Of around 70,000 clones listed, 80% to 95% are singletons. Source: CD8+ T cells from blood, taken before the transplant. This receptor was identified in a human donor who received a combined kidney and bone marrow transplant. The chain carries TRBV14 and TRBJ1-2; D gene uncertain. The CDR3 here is CASSLVPKLRTDDGYTF. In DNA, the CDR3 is TGTGCCAGCAGCCTTGTACCCAAATTACGGACTGATGATGGCTACACCTTC.